This T cell receptor (beta chain) was sequenced for a study of T-cell memory formation after mild COVID-19. Via MiXCR, TCRdb re-called the 5' RACE reads, giving one row per CDR3 protein. The top ten clones hold approximately 28% of a sample with roughly 100,000 distinct CDR3 sequences, over 15% of them seen once. CDR3 length: 15 amino acids. The germline CDR1 and CDR2 sequences are ENHRY and SYGVKD. Between the trimmed V and J ends, which lost 3 bases and 5 bases, there was a span of 16 bases. This clonotype was sampled from an adult woman who had mild COVID-19 (a few samples of this study predate the infection). Cell type and time point are not known. Sequenced: PBMCs or a T cell subset sorted from them (not recorded which). The rearrangement joins TRBV10-3 to TRBJ1-1; no reliable D call. The CDR3 nucleotides are TGTGCCATCAGTGATGAGGGTAGAACGTGGACTGAAGCTTTCTTT. It yields the protein CAISDEGRTWTEAFF.